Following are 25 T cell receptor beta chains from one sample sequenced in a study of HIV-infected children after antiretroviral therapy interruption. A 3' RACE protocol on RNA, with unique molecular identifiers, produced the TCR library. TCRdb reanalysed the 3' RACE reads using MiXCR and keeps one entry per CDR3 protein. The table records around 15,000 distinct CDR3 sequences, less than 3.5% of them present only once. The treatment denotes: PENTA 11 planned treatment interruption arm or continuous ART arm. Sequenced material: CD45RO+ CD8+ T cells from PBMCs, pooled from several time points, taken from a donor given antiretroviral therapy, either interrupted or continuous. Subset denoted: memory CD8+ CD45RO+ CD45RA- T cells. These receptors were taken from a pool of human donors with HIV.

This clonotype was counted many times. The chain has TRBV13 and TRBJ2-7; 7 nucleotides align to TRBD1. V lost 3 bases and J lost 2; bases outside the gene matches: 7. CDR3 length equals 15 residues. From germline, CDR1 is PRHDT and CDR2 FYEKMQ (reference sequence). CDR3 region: CASSFVGGEPYEQYF. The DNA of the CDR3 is TGTGCCAGCAGCTTTGTAGGGGGCGAGCCCTACGAGCAGTACTTC.

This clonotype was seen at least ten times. This chain's CDR3 is CASSLGGAGNLGAYNEQFF. In DNA form, the CDR3 reads TGCGCCAGCAGCCTTGGCGGTGCGGGCAATCTTGGGGCCTACAATGAGCAGTTCTTC. V is TRBV5-1 and J is TRBJ2-1, with a weak D call TRBD2 (5 bases). Germline V lookup: CDR1 SGHRS, CDR2 YFSETQ. CDR3 length: 19 residues. V shed 4 bases and J shed 2 bases, with 25 bases lying between them.

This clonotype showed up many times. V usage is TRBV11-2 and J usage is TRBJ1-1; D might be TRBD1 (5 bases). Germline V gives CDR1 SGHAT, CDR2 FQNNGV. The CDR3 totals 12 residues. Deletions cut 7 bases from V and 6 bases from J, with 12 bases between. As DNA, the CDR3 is TGTGCCAGCATGGGGCGGGCCCCTGAAGCTTTCTTT. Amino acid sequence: CASMGRAPEAFF. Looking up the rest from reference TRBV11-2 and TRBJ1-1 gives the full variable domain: EAGVAQSPRYKIIEKRQSVAFWCNPISGHATLYWYQQILGQGPKLLIQFQNNGVVDDSQLPKDRFSAERLKGVDSTLKIQPAKLEDSAVYLCASMGRAPEAFFGQGTRLTVV.

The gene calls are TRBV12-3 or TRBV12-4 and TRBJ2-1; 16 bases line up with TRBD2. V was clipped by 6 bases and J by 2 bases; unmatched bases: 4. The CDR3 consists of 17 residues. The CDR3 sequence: CASRGTSGGETYNEQFF. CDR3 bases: TGTGCCAGCAGGGGGACTAGCGGGGGGGAGACCTACAATGAGCAGTTCTTC.

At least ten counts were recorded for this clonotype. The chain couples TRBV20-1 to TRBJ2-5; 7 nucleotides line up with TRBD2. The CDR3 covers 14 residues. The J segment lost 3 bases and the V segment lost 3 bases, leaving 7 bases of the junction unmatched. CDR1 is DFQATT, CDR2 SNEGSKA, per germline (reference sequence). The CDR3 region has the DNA TGCAGTGCTAGGGGGGGGTCCCTTAAAGAGACCCAGTACTTC. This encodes CSARGGSLKETQYF.

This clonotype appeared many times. CDR3 in DNA: TGTGCCAGCAGGGATTCGGAGGTCTCCTACGAGCAGTACTTC. It encodes CASRDSEVSYEQYF. The chain employs TRBV28 and TRBJ2-7; the D gene is possibly TRBD2 (5 bases). This CDR3 comprises 14 residues. Trimming cost V 6 bases and J 0 bases, with 12 bases left between them. Germline CDR1 MDHEN, CDR2 SYDVKM. Variable domain in full (rest from reference TRBV28 and TRBJ2-7): DVKVTQSSRYLVKRTGEKVFLECVQDMDHENMFWYRQDPGLGLRLIYFSYDVKMKEKGDIPEGYSVSREKKERFSLILESASTNQTSMYLCASRDSEVSYEQYFGPGTRLTVT.

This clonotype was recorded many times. The CDR3: CASSLNSGTHEQYF. DNA of the CDR3: TGTGCCAGCAGCTTGAACTCAGGGACCCACGAGCAGTACTTC. V and J are TRBV11-2 and TRBJ2-7; perhaps D is TRBD1 or TRBD2 (5 bases each). CDR1 and CDR2 from the germline V gene are SGHAT and FQNNGV. The V and J ends lost 3 bases and 5 bases respectively, with 14 bases between them. The CDR3 runs to 14 residues. The full variable domain, with the rest looked up from reference TRBV11-2 and TRBJ2-7, is EAGVAQSPRYKIIEKRQSVAFWCNPISGHATLYWYQQILGQGPKLLIQFQNNGVVDDSQLPKDRFSAERLKGVDSTLKIQPAKLEDSAVYLCASSLNSGTHEQYFGPGTRLTVT.

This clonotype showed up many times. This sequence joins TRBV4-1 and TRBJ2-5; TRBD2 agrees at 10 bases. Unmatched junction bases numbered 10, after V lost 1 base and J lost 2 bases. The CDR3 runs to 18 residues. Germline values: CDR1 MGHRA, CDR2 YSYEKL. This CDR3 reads CASSQVWGLAGEQETQYF. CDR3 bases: TGCGCCAGCAGCCAAGTTTGGGGTCTAGCGGGGGAACAAGAGACCCAGTACTTC.

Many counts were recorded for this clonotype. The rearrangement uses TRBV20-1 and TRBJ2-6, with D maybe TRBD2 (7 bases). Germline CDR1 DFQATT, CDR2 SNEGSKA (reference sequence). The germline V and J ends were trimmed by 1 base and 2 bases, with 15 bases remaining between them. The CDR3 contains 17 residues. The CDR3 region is CSARGEGGIAGANVLTF. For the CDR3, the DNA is TGCAGTGCTAGAGGGGAGGGGGGGATAGCTGGGGCCAACGTCCTGACTTTC.

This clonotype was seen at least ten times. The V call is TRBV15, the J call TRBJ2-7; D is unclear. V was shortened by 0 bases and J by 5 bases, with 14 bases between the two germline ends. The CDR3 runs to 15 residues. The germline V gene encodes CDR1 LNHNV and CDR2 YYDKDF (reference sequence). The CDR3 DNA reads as TGTGCCACCAGCAGAGATCGCACCCCAAGCAACGAGCAGTACTTC. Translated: CATSRDRTPSNEQYF. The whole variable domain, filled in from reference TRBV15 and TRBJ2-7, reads DAMVIQNPRYQVTQFGKPVTLSCSQTLNHNVMYWYQQKSSQAPKLLFHYYDKDFNNEADTPDNFQSRRPNTSFCFLDIRSPGLGDTAMYLCATSRDRTPSNEQYFGPGTRLTVT.

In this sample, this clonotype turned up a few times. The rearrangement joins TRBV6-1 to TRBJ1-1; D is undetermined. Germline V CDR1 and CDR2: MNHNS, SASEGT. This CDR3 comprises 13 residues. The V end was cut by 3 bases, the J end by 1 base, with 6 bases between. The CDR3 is CASSEKENTEAFF. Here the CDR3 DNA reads TGTGCCAGCAGTGAGAAGGAGAACACTGAAGCTTTCTTT.

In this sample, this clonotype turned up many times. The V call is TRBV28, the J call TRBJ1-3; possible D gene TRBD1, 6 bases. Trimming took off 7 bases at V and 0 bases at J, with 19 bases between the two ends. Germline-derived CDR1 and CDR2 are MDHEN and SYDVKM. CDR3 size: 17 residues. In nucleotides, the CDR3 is TGTGCCAGCACTCTAACGTTGGGGGGCTCCTCTGGAAACACCATATATTTT. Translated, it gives CASTLTLGGSSGNTIYF.

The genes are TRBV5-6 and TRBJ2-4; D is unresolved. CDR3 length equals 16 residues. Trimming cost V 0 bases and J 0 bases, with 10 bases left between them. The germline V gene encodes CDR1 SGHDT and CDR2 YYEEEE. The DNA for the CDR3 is TGTGCCAGCAGCTTGGGGTGGGATGGAGCCAAAAACATTCAGTACTTC. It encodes CASSLGWDGAKNIQYF.

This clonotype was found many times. The chain's CDR3 is CASRTGSSYNEQFF. The CDR3 region has the DNA TGCGCCAGCAGGACAGGTAGCTCCTACAATGAGCAGTTCTTC. V gene TRBV10-2 combines with J gene TRBJ2-1, with TRBD1 as a possible D gene (6 bases). Trimming removed 6 bases at V and 0 bases at J, with 9 bases between. This CDR3 region has 14 residues. Per the germline V gene, CDR1 is WSHSY and CDR2 is SAAADI.

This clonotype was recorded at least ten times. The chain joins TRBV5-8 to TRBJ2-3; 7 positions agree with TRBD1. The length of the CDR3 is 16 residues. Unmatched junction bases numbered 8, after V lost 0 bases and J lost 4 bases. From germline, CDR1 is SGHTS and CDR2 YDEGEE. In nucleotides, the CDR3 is TGTGCCAGCAGCTTGGGGGGTCGAGGGGGCGCAGATACGCAGTATTTT. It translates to CASSLGGRGGADTQYF.

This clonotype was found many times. CDR3 sequence (DNA): TGCGCCAGCAGTGACTCGCGAAATACGCAGTATTTT. This codes for CASSDSRNTQYF. V and J are TRBV10-1 and TRBJ2-3; no clear D gene. The CDR3 consists of 12 residues. The germline gives CDR1 WNHNN, CDR2 SYGVQD (reference sequence). Trimming cost V 3 bases and J 7 bases, with 8 bases left between them.

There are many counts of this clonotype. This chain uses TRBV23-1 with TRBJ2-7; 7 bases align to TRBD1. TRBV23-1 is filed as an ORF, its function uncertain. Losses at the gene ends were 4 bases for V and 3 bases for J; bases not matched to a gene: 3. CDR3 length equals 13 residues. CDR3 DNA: TGCGCCAGCAGTCGACCAGGGGGCTACGAGCAGTACTTC. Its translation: CASSRPGGYEQYF.

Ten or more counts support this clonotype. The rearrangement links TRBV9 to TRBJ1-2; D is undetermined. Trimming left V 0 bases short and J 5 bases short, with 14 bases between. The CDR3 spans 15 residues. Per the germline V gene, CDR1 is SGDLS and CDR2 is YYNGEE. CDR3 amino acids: CASSVAGQFIYGYTF. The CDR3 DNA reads TGTGCCAGCAGCGTAGCGGGCCAGTTTATTTATGGCTACACCTTC.

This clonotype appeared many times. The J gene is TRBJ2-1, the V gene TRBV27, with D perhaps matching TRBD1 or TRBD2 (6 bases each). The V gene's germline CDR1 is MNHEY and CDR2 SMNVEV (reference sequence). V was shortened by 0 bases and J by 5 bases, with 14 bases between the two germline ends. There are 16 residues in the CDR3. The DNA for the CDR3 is TGTGCCAGCAGTTTATCAACGGGGGCCGGGGACAATGAGCAGTTCTTC. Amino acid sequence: CASSLSTGAGDNEQFF.

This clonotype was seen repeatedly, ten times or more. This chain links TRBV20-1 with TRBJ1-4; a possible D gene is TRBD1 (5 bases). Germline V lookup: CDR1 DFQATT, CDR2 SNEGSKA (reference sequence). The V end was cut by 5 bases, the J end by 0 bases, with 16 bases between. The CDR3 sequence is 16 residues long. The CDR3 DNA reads TGCAGTGCTGGACCGCTTGGGGGGGCAACTAATGAAAAACTGTTTTTT. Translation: CSAGPLGGATNEKLFF.

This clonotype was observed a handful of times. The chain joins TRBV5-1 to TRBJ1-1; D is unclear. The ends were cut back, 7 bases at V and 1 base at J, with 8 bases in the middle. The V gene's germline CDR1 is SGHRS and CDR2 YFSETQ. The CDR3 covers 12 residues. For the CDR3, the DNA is TGCGCCAGCTATGGGGAGAACACTGAAGCTTTCTTT. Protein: CASYGENTEAFF.

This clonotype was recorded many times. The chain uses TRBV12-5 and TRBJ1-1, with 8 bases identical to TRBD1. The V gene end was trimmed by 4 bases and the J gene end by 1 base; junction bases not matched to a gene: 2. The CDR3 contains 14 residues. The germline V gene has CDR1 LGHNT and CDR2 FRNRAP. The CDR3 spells CASGWGTGNTEAFF. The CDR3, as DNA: TGTGCTAGTGGTTGGGGGACAGGGAACACTGAAGCTTTCTTT.

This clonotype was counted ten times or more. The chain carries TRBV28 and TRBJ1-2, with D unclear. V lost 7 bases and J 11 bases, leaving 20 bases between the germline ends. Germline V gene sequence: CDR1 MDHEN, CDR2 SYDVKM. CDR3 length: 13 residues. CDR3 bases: TGTGCCAGCAACCAGGACTCAGCCCGCACTTACACCTTC. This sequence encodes CASNQDSARTYTF.

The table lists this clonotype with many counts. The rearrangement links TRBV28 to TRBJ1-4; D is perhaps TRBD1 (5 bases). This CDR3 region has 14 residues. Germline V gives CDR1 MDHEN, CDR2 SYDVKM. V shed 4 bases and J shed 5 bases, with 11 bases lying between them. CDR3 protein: CASSSGRGNEKLFF. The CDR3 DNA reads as TGTGCCAGCAGTTCGGGACGTGGCAATGAAAAACTGTTTTTT.

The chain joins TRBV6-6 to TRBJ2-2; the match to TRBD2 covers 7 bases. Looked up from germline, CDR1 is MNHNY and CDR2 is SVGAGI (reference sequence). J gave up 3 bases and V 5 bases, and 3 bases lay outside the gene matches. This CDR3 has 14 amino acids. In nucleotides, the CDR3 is TGTGCCAGCAGTGACAGCGGGGACACCGGGGAGCTGTTTTTT. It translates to CASSDSGDTGELFF.